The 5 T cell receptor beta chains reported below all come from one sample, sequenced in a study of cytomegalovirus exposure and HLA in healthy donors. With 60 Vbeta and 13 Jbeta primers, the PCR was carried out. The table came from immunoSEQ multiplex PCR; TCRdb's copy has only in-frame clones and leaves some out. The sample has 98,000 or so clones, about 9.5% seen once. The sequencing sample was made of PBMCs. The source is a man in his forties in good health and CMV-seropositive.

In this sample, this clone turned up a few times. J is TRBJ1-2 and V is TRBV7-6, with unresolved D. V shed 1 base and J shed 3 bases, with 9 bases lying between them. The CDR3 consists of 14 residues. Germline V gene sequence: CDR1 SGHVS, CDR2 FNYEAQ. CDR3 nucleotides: TGTGCCAGCAGCTTAGGTCACATGGACTATGGCTACACCTTC. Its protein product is CASSLGHMDYGYTF.

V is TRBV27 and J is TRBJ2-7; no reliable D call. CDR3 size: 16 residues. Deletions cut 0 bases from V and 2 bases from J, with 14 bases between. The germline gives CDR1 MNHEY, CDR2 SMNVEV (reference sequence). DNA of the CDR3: TGTGCCAGCAGTTTATCTGCGGCTGCTAAGACCTACGAGCAGTACTTC. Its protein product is CASSLSAAAKTYEQYF.

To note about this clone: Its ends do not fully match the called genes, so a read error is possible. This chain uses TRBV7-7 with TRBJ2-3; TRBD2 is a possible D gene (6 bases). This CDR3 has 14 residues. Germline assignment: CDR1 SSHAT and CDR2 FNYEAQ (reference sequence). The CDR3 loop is CASSPGTSTDTQYF. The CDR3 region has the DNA TGTGCTAGCAGCCCCGGGACTAGCACAGATACGCAGTATTTT.

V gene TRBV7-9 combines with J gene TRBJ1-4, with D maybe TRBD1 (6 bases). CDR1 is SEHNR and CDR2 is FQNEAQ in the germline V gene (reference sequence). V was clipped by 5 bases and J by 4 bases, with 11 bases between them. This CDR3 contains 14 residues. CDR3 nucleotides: TGTGCCAGCAGCGGACAGTTAAGTAATGAAAAACTGTTTTTT. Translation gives CASSGQLSNEKLFF.

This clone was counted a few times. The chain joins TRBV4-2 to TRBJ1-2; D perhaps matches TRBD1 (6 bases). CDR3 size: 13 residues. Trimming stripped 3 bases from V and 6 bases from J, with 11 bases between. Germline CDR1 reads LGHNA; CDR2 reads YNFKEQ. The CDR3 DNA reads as TGTGCCAGCAGCCAGCTGGACAGTAATGGCTACACCTTC. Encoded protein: CASSQLDSNGYTF.